This record looks at one T cell receptor (beta chain) sequence and its context. Its antigen is as yet unknown. This entry is derived from a study of blood T cells in healthy people across ages. The V gene lost 4 bases and the J gene lost 8 bases, with 9 bases spanning the gap. The CDR3 contains 12 residues. Germline V CDR1 and CDR2: MNHEY, SMNVEV (reference sequence). Broader study findings: Investigators treated diversity estimates from one million T cells as underestimates. The percentage of naive T cells correlated strongly with TCR beta diversity.

PCR was performed a second time for about 7 to 11 cycles using a sample-barcoded 5' primer and a J-beta primer mix. From the 5' RACE reads, TCRdb called clonotypes with MiXCR, one entry per CDR3 protein. The sample carries just over 1 million distinct CDR3 sequences, roughly 45% recorded once. The gene calls are TRBV27 and TRBJ2-1; D is unresolved. The TCR was taken from a woman aged 55-69 years in good health. Sequencing was performed on blood. The CDR3 reads CASSWSRHEQFF. In nucleotides, the CDR3 is TGTGCCAGCAGTTGGTCGAGGCATGAGCAGTTCTTC.